This passage covers 31 T cell receptor beta chains from one sample sequenced in a study of cytomegalovirus exposure and HLA in healthy donors. It was with 60 Vbeta and 13 Jbeta primers that the PCR ran. The method was immunoSEQ multiplex PCR; TCRdb's version includes in-frame clones alone and lacks a portion of them. The data contain approximately 82,000 clones, 78% of them seen just once; the ten biggest clones take up less than 2%. Source material: PBMCs. These receptors were obtained from a man aged 40-55 years in good health and CMV-seronegative.

In this sample, this clone turned up a few times. The V call is TRBV27, the J call TRBJ1-1; TRBD1 matches 9 bases. Germline-derived CDR1 and CDR2 are MNHEY and SMNVEV (reference sequence). V lost 4 bases to trimming and J lost 5 bases; unmatched junction nucleotides: 5. The CDR3 length is 14 residues. In nucleotides, the CDR3 is TGTGCCAGCAGTTACGACAGGGGGGGGACTGAAGCTTTCTTT. It translates to CASSYDRGGTEAFF.

J is TRBJ2-5 and V is TRBV9; D perhaps matches TRBD1 (6 bases). V was cut by 3 bases and J by 2 bases, with 14 bases left in between. Germline CDR1 is SGDLS and CDR2 is YYNGEE. The CDR3 has 15 amino acids. CDR3: CASSDNRAGQETQYF. In nucleotides, the CDR3 is TGTGCCAGCAGCGACAACAGGGCAGGGCAAGAGACCCAGTACTTC.

The chain combines TRBV15 with TRBJ1-1, with TRBD1 as a possible D gene (6 bases). CDR3 length equals 14 residues. V was clipped by 3 bases and J by 1 base, with 9 bases between them. The germline CDR1 and CDR2 sequences are LNHNV and YYDKDF (reference sequence). CDR3 sequence: CATSSLQGNTEAFF. The CDR3 nucleotides read TGTGCCACCAGCAGCTTACAGGGGAACACTGAAGCTTTCTTT.

This clone was counted between two and nine times. The rearrangement links TRBV7-9 to TRBJ2-5, with D maybe TRBD1 (6 bases). Germline V gene lookup returns CDR1 SEHNR and CDR2 FQNEAQ (reference sequence). Trimming pared 2 bases from V and 4 bases from J, leaving 17 bases between. The CDR3 contains 16 residues. The CDR3 DNA sequence: TGTGCCAGCAGCTTACGGACAGTAAGAGATGGAGAGACCCAGTACTTC. Its protein is CASSLRTVRDGETQYF.

The rearrangement links TRBV28 to TRBJ2-7, with TRBD1 matching 10 bases. Germline V gene lookup returns CDR1 MDHEN and CDR2 SYDVKM. The J segment lost 3 bases and the V segment lost 4 bases, leaving 9 bases of the junction unmatched. The length of the CDR3 is 16 residues. This CDR3 is CASSSPTGGAFYEQYF. CDR3 sequence (DNA): TGTGCCAGCAGTTCCCCGACAGGGGGCGCGTTCTACGAGCAGTACTTC.

On this clone itself: The junction departs from the called germline gene at one end, perhaps through a read error. Other DNA sequences in this sample translate to the same CDR3. The CDR3 loop is CASSSEGVSYTGELFF. The CDR3 DNA follows: TGTGCCAGCAGCTCCGAGGGGGTTTCATACACCGGGGAGTTGTTTTTT. The V call is TRBV7-8, the J call TRBJ2-2; the D gene is possibly TRBD1 (6 bases). This CDR3 region has 16 residues. Germline V lookup: CDR1 SGHVS, CDR2 FQNEAQ.

The V gene is TRBV9, the J gene TRBJ1-5; D is undetermined. The CDR3 consists of 15 residues. Deletions cut 4 bases from V and 2 bases from J, with 13 bases between. The germline CDR1 and CDR2 sequences are SGDLS and YYNGEE. The CDR3 region has the DNA TGTGCCAGCAGCCCCCTAGAGGGTGGCAATCAGCCCCAGCATTTT. Protein: CASSPLEGGNQPQHF.

The chain has TRBV6-4 and TRBJ2-1; TRBD2 might be the D (6 bases). Deletions cut 0 bases from V and 0 bases from J, with 9 bases between. This CDR3 contains 16 residues. Germline V gene lookup returns CDR1 MRHNA and CDR2 SNTAGT. The CDR3 protein is CASSDSIGSSYNEQFF. The CDR3 nucleotides read TGTGCCAGCAGTGACTCGATCGGGAGCTCCTACAATGAGCAGTTCTTC.

The rearrangement uses TRBV19 and TRBJ1-5; 7 bases line up with TRBD1. Germline CDR1 reads LNHDA; CDR2 reads SQIVND (reference sequence). This CDR3 contains 16 residues. Unmatched junction bases numbered 15, after V lost 10 bases and J lost 3 bases. CDR3 residues: CATLDSTGRNNQPQHF. The CDR3 DNA is TGTGCCACCCTGGATTCGACAGGGAGGAACAATCAGCCCCAGCATTTT.

This clone occurred a few times. This chain connects TRBV27 to TRBJ1-1; TRBD1 matches 7 bases. Germline CDR1 MNHEY, CDR2 SMNVEV (reference sequence). The CDR3 spans 16 residues. V gave up 4 bases and J gave up 1 base; unmatched junction bases: 9. Here the CDR3 DNA reads TGTGCCAGCAGTTCGACCCCGACAGGGAAGAACACTGAAGCTTTCTTT. Residues: CASSSTPTGKNTEAFF.

V usage is TRBV5-8 and J usage is TRBJ2-2; possible D gene TRBD2, 6 bases. The V and J ends lost 1 base and 7 bases respectively, with 14 bases between them. Germline V gene sequence: CDR1 SGHTS, CDR2 YDEGEE. The CDR3 extends over 15 amino acids. DNA of the CDR3: TGTGCCAGCAGCTTGCGTTGGAGGGCTGGCGGGGAGCTGTTTTTT. This encodes CASSLRWRAGGELFF.

This chain connects TRBV6-5 to TRBJ2-4; a weak D match, TRBD1 (5 bases). The CDR3 is 16 amino acids. Germline CDR1 is MNHEY and CDR2 is SVGAGI. V shed 0 bases and J shed 11 bases, with 20 bases lying between them. CDR3 residues: CASSYSIPDIRALQYF. The DNA for the CDR3 is TGTGCCAGCAGTTACTCGATCCCGGACATAAGGGCCCTTCAGTACTTC.

This chain uses TRBV27 with TRBJ2-7; a weak D match, TRBD2 (6 bases). The CDR3 sequence is 13 residues long. Trimming removed 6 bases at V and 3 bases at J, with 12 bases between. The germline gives CDR1 MNHEY, CDR2 SMNVEV (reference sequence). The CDR3 loop reads CASSWGVGYEQYF. In nucleotides, the CDR3 is TGTGCCAGCAGCTGGGGGGTGGGCTACGAGCAGTACTTC.

The rearrangement links TRBV19 to TRBJ1-5; D uncertain. Trimming removed 6 bases at V and 2 bases at J, with 11 bases between. Germline-derived CDR1 and CDR2 are LNHDA and SQIVND (reference sequence). The CDR3 runs 14 residues. In DNA, the CDR3 is TGTGCCAGTAGCAGGAGCGGTGGCAATCAGCCCCAGCATTTT. Amino acids: CASSRSGGNQPQHF.

Concerning this clone: A junction boundary mismatches the germline segment, possibly from a read error. V gene TRBV7-9 combines with J gene TRBJ1-1; possibly TRBD1 for D (5 bases). Looked up from germline, CDR1 is SEHNR and CDR2 is FQNEAQ (reference sequence). CDR3 length equals 13 residues. CDR3 in DNA: TGTTCCAGCAGCTTTGACAGGAACACTGAAGCTTTCTTT. Residues: CSSSFDRNTEAFF. The whole variable domain, remainder taken from reference TRBV7-9 and TRBJ1-1, is DTGVSQNPRHKITKRGQNVTFRCDPISEHNRLYWYRQTLGQGPEFLTYFQNEAQLEKSRLLSDRFSAERPKGSFSTLEIQRTEQGDSAMYLCSSSFDRNTEAFFGQGTRLTVV.

The DNA of the CDR3 is TGTGCCAGCAGCTCAACTAGCGGGTACGAGCAGTACTTC. Translation: CASSSTSGYEQYF. This chain joins TRBV7-8 and TRBJ2-7; 9 positions match TRBD2. The CDR3 sequence is 13 residues long. Losses at the gene ends were 4 bases for V and 4 bases for J; bases not matched to a gene: 2. The germline gives CDR1 SGHVS, CDR2 FQNEAQ.

The CDR3 DNA follows: TGTGCCAGCAGCAACCCAGGCCAAGGTCAAGATACGCAGTATTTT. As protein: CASSNPGQGQDTQYF. This chain joins TRBV7-3 and TRBJ2-3, with no clear D. There are 15 residues in the CDR3. Germline CDR1 reads SGHTA; CDR2 reads FQGTGA. The V end was cut by 5 bases, the J end by 5 bases, with 17 bases between.

The chain uses TRBV7-6 and TRBJ2-1; D is possibly TRBD2 (6 bases). The CDR3 spans 12 residues. CDR1 is SGHVS and CDR2 is FNYEAQ in the germline V gene. V was shortened by 2 bases and J by 7 bases, with 6 bases between the two germline ends. CDR3 coding DNA: TGTGCCAGCAGCTTACGGGGGAATGAGCAGTTCTTC. This gives the protein CASSLRGNEQFF.

V is TRBV10-3 and J is TRBJ2-3, with 10 bases aligning to TRBD2. The CDR3 is 16 residues long. The germline V gene has CDR1 ENHRY and CDR2 SYGVKD. With V trimmed by 0 bases and J by 3 bases, 3 bases remained unmatched. CDR3 in DNA: TGTGCCATCAGTGAGTCAAAAGCGGGAGGGACAGATACGCAGTATTTT. It codes for CAISESKAGGTDTQYF.

As DNA, the CDR3 is TGTGCCAGCGCCCAAACAGGTTACAATCAGCCCCAGCATTTT. Amino acid sequence: CASAQTGYNQPQHF. This rearrangement joins TRBV25-1 to TRBJ1-5, with a possible D match to TRBD1 (5 bases). V lost 8 bases and J 3 bases, leaving 14 bases between the germline ends. CDR1 MGHDK and CDR2 SYGVNS come from the germline V gene. The CDR3 consists of 14 residues.

To note about this clone: The junction departs from germline at one end; a sequencing error may be responsible. This same CDR3 is encoded by further DNA sequences in the sample. This rearrangement joins TRBV12-5 to TRBJ1-1; possible D gene TRBD1, 5 bases. This CDR3 region has 14 residues. Germline V gene lookup returns CDR1 LGHNT and CDR2 FRNRAP. The CDR3 coding sequence is TGTGCTAGTGGTTTACAGATTCCGGACACCGAAGCTTTCTTT. This sequence encodes CASGLQIPDTEAFF.

V usage is TRBV5-4 and J usage is TRBJ2-3; TRBD1 aligns across 8 bases. Looked up from germline, CDR1 is SGHNT and CDR2 is YYREEE (reference sequence). V lost 4 bases to trimming and J lost 2 bases; unmatched junction nucleotides: 3. This CDR3 has 14 residues. The CDR3 coding sequence is TGTGCCAGCAGCGCGACAGGGGACACAGATACGCAGTATTTT. Protein product: CASSATGDTDTQYF.

This chain uses TRBV28 with TRBJ1-1; a weak D match, TRBD1 (6 bases). Germline-derived CDR1 and CDR2 are MDHEN and SYDVKM. The CDR3 runs 14 residues. Between the trimmed V and J ends, which lost 3 bases and 2 bases, there was a span of 10 bases. In nucleotides, the CDR3 is TGTGCCAGCAGTTTTCAGGGGCTAAACACTGAAGCTTTCTTT. Translation gives CASSFQGLNTEAFF.

J is TRBJ1-2 and V is TRBV6-1, with 7 bases that match TRBD1. CDR3 length: 13 residues. Trimming removed 5 bases from V and 2 bases from J; junction bases left unmatched: 2. CDR1 is MNHNS and CDR2 is SASEGT in the germline V gene. The CDR3 here is CASSFRGNYGYTF. DNA for the CDR3: TGTGCCAGCAGTTTCAGGGGGAACTATGGCTACACCTTC.

The J gene is TRBJ2-1, the V gene TRBV6-4, with TRBD2 as a possible D gene (5 bases). This CDR3 region has 15 residues. V lost 4 bases and J 5 bases, leaving 15 bases between the germline ends. Germline CDR1 reads MRHNA; CDR2 reads SNTAGT. CDR3 nucleotides: TGTGCCAGCAGTGTCGACTACAAATCCCACAATGAGCAGTTCTTC. Translating gives CASSVDYKSHNEQFF.

The genes are TRBV7-8 and TRBJ2-1; D unresolved. The CDR3 is made up of 14 amino acids. V lost 2 bases to trimming and J lost 5 bases, with 10 bases between them. Germline V gene data show CDR1 as SGHVS and CDR2 as FQNEAQ. In DNA form, the CDR3 reads TGTGCCAGCAGCTTAAACGAGGCCGACAATGAGCAGTTCTTC. It yields the protein CASSLNEADNEQFF.

The V call is TRBV9, the J call TRBJ2-7, with 7 bases matching TRBD1. Germline CDR1 is SGDLS and CDR2 is YYNGEE. The CDR3 contains 14 residues. Trimming at V came to 1 base and at J to 4 bases, leaving 5 bases not matched to a gene. CDR3 nucleotide sequence: TGTGCCAGCAGCGTATCCTCGACAGGGTACGAGCAGTACTTC. It is translated as CASSVSSTGYEQYF.

This chain joins TRBV29-1 and TRBJ1-1, with 7 bases lining up with TRBD1. CDR1 and CDR2 from the germline V gene are SQVTM and ANQGSEA. V trimming: 7 bases; J trimming: 0 bases; junction bases outside the gene matches: 11. The CDR3 is made up of 15 amino acids. The CDR3 nucleotides are TGCAGCGCAAAATGGGACAGAAATATGAACACTGAAGCTTTCTTT. As protein: CSAKWDRNMNTEAFF.

The chain employs TRBV19 and TRBJ2-5, with TRBD1 matching over 7 bases. V trimming: 7 bases; J trimming: 9 bases; junction bases outside the gene matches: 14. Germline assignment: CDR1 LNHDA and CDR2 SQIVND (reference sequence). The CDR3 covers 14 residues. CDR3 sequence (DNA): TGTGCCAGTACCGATCCGGGACAGTCAATGTCCCAGTACTTC. Protein: CASTDPGQSMSQYF.

The chain carries TRBV7-9 and TRBJ1-2; weak D call: TRBD1 (5 bases). The CDR3 length is 16 residues. Germline V gene sequence: CDR1 SEHNR, CDR2 FQNEAQ (reference sequence). The V end lost 6 bases, the J end lost 4 bases, and 21 bases lay between the germline ends. CDR3 DNA sequence: TGTGCCAGCAGTCCAAGAGGCGCCCGGGGGTCCTATGGCTACACCTTC. Translation: CASSPRGARGSYGYTF. The entire variable domain, with the rest obtained from reference TRBV7-9 and TRBJ1-2, is as follows: DTGVSQNPRHKITKRGQNVTFRCDPISEHNRLYWYRQTLGQGPEFLTYFQNEAQLEKSRLLSDRFSAERPKGSFSTLEIQRTEQGDSAMYLCASSPRGARGSYGYTFGSGTRLTVV.

The DNA for the CDR3 is TGTGCCACCCTCGGACAGGGTGAGACCCAGTACTTC. It encodes CATLGQGETQYF. The chain carries TRBV6-5 and TRBJ2-5, with TRBD1 matching 8 bases. Germline loops: CDR1 MNHEY, CDR2 SVGAGI. Unmatched junction bases numbered 6, after V lost 10 bases and J lost 5 bases. The CDR3 totals 12 residues.